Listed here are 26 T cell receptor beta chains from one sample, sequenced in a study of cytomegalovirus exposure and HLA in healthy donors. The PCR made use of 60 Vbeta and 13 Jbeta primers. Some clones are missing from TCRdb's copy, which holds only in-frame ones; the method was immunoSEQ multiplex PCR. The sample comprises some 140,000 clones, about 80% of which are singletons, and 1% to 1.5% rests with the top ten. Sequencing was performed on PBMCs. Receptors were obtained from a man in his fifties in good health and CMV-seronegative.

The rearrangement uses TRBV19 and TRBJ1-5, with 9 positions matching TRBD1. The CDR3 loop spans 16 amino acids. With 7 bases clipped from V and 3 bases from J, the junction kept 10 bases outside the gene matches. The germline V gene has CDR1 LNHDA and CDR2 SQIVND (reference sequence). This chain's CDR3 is CASTSLDRGYNQPQHF. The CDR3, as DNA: TGTGCCAGTACCTCCCTTGACAGGGGGTACAATCAGCCCCAGCATTTT.

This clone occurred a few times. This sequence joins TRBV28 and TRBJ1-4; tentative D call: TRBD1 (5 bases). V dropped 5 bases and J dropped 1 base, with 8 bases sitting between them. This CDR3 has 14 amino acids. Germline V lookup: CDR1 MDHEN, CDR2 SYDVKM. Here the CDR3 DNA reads TGTGCCAGCAGTCCAGGGATAACTAATGAAAAACTGTTTTTT. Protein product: CASSPGITNEKLFF.

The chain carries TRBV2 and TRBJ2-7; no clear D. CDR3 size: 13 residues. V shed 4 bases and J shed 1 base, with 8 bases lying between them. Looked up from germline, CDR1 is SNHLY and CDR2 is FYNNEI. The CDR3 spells CASSVQASYEQYF. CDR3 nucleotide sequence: TGTGCCAGCAGTGTTCAAGCTTCCTACGAGCAGTACTTC.

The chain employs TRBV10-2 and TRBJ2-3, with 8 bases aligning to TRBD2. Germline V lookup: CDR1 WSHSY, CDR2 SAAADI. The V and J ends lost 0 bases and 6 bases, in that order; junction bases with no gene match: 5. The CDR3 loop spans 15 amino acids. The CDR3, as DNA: TGCGCCAGCAGTGAGTCAGCGGGAGACGGGGATACGCAGTATTTT. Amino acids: CASSESAGDGDTQYF.

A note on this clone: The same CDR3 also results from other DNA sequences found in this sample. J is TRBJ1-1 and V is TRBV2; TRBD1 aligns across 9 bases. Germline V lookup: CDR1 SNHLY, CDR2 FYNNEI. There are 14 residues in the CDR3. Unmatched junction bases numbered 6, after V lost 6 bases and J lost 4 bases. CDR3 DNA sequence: TGTGCCAGCAGCAAAGGACAGGGGTCCACTGAAGCTTTCTTT. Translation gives CASSKGQGSTEAFF.

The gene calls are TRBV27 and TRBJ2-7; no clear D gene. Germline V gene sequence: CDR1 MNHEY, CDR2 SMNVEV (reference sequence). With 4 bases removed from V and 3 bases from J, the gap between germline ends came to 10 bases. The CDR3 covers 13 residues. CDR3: CASSSDAGYEQYF. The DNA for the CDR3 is TGTGCCAGCAGTTCTGACGCAGGCTACGAGCAGTACTTC.

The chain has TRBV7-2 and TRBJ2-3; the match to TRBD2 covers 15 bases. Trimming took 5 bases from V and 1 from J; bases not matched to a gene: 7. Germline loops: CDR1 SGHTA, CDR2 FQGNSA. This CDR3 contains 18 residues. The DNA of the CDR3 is TGTGCCAGCAGCCCACGGACTAGCGGGAGGGCCGGCACAGATACGCAGTATTTT. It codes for CASSPRTSGRAGTDTQYF.

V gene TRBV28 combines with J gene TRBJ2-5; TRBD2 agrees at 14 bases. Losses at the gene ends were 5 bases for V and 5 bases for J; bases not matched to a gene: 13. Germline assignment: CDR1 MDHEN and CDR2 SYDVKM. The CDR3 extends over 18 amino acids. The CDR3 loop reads CASSPLGLAGARGETQYF. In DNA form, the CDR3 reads TGTGCCAGCAGTCCCCTGGGACTAGCGGGGGCCCGTGGGGAGACCCAGTACTTC.

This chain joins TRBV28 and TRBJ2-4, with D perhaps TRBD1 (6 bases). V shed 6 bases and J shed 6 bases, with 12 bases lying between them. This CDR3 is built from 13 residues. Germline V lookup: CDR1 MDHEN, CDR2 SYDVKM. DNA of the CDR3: TGTGCCAGCAGGCAGGGGTCCAGAAACATTCAGTACTTC. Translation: CASRQGSRNIQYF.

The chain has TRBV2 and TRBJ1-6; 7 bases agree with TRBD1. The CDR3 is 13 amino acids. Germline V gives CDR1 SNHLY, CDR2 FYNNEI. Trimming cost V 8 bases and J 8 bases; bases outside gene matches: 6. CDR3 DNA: TGTGCCAGCCATGGACAGGTCTATTCACCCCTCCACTTT. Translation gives CASHGQVYSPLHF.

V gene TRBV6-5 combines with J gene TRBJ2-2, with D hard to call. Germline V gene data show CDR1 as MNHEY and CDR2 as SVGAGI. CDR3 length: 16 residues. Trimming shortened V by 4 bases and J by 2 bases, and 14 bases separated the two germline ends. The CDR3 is CASSSGRLLNTGELFF. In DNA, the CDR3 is TGTGCCAGCAGTTCTGGTCGCCTACTAAACACCGGGGAGCTGTTTTTT.

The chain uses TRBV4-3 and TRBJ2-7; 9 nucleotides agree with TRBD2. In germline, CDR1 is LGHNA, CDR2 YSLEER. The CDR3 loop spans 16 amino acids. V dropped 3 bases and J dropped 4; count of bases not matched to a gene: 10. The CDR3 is CASSHDRLAGRYEQYF. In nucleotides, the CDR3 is TGCGCCAGCAGCCATGACAGGCTAGCGGGACGATACGAGCAGTACTTC.

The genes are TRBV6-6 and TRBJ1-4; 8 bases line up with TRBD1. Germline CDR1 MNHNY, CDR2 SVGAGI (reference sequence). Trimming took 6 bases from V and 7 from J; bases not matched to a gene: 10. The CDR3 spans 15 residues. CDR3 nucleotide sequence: TGTGCCAGCAGCCAACCTGACAGGGGTGGTGAAAAACTGTTTTTT. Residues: CASSQPDRGGEKLFF.

The CDR3 is CASTTRHEQFF. The CDR3, as DNA: TGTGCCAGCACTACCCGCCATGAGCAGTTCTTC. The chain employs TRBV28 and TRBJ2-1, with no clear D. Between the trimmed V and J ends, which lost 7 bases and 8 bases, there was a span of 9 bases. CDR1 MDHEN and CDR2 SYDVKM come from the germline V gene. This CDR3 region has 11 residues. The variable domain in full, with the rest retrieved from reference TRBV28 and TRBJ2-1, is DVKVTQSSRYLVKRTGEKVFLECVQDMDHENMFWYRQDPGLGLRLIYFSYDVKMKEKGDIPEGYSVSREKKERFSLILESASTNQTSMYLCASTTRHEQFFGPGTRLTVL.

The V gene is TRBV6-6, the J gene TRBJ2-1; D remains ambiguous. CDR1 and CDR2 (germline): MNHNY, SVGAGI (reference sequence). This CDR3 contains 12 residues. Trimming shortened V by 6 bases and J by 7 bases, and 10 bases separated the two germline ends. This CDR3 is CASSPPGNEQFF. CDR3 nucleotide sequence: TGTGCCAGCAGCCCCCCCGGGAATGAGCAGTTCTTC.

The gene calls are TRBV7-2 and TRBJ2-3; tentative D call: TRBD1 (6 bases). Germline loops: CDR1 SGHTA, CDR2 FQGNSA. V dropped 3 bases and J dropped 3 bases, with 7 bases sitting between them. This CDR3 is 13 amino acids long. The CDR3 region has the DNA TGTGCCAGCAGCTTCCAGGGGACAGATACGCAGTATTTT. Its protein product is CASSFQGTDTQYF.

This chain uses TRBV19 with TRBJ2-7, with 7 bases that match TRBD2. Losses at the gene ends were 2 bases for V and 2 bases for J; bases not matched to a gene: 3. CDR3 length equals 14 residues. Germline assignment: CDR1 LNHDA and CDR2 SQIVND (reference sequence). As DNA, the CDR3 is TGTGCCAGTAGTATAAGCGCGGGAGCCTACGAGCAGTACTTC. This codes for CASSISAGAYEQYF.

Written as DNA, the CDR3 is TGCGCCAGCAGCAGTGGGTCAGTCCCGGGGTTCCAGTATTTT. This gives the protein CASSSGSVPGFQYF. The rearrangement links TRBV10-1 to TRBJ2-3; perhaps TRBD2 as D (5 bases). Germline CDR1 WNHNN, CDR2 SYGVQD (reference sequence). The V end was cut by 6 bases, the J end by 12 bases, with 22 bases between. CDR3 length: 14 amino acids.

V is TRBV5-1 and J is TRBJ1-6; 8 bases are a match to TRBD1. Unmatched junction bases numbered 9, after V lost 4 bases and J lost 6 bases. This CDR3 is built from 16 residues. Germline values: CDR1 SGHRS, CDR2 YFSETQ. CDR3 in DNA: TGCGCCAGCAGCCTGAATTACAGGGGGATTAATTCACCCCTCCACTTT. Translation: CASSLNYRGINSPLHF. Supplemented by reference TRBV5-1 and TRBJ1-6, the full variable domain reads KAGVTQTPRYLIKTRGQQVTLSCSPISGHRSVSWYQQTPGQGLQFLFEYFSETQRNKGNFPGRFSGRQFSNSRSEMNVSTLELGDSALYLCASSLNYRGINSPLHFGNGTRLTVT.

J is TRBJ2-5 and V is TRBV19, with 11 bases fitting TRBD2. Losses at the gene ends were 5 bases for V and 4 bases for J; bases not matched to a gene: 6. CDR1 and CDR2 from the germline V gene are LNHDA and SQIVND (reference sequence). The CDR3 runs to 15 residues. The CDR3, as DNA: TGTGCCAGTAGTTTGGCTAGCGGGGGGAGAGAGACCCAGTACTTC. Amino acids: CASSLASGGRETQYF.

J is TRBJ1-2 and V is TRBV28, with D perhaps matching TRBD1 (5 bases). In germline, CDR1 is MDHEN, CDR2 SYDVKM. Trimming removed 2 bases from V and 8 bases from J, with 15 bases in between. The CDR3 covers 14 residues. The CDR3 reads CASSLGGSIGGYTF. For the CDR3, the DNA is TGTGCCAGCAGTTTAGGGGGGAGCATAGGGGGCTACACCTTC.

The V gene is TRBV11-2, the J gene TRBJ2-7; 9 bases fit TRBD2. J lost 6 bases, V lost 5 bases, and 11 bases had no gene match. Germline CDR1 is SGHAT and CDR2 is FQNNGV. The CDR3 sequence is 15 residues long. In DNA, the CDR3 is TGTGCCAGCAGCCCTAGCGGGACAGCCGCCATCGAGCAGTACTTC. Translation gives CASSPSGTAAIEQYF. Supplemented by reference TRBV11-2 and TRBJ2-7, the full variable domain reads EAGVAQSPRYKIIEKRQSVAFWCNPISGHATLYWYQQILGQGPKLLIQFQNNGVVDDSQLPKDRFSAERLKGVDSTLKIQPAKLEDSAVYLCASSPSGTAAIEQYFGPGTRLTVT.

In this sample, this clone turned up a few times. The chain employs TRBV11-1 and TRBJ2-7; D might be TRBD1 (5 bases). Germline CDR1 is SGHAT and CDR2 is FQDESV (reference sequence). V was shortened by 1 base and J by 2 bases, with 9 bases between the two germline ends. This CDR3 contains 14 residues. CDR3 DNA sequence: TGTGCCAGCAGCTTAGACAGGAGACCCTACGAGCAGTACTTC. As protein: CASSLDRRPYEQYF. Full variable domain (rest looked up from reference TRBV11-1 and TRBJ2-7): EAEVAQSPRYKITEKSQAVAFWCDPISGHATLYWYRQILGQGPELLVQFQDESVVDDSQLPKDRFSAERLKGVDSTLKIQPAELGDSAMYLCASSLDRRPYEQYFGPGTRLTVT.

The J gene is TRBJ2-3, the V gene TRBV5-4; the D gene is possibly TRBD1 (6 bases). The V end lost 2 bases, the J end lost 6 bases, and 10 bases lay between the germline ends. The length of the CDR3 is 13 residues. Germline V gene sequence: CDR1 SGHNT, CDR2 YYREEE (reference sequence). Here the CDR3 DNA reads TGTGCCAGCAGCTTAGGGGGAATCGATACGCAGTATTTT. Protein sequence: CASSLGGIDTQYF. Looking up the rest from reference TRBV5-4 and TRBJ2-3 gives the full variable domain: ETGVTQSPTHLIKTRGQQVTLRCSSQSGHNTVSWYQQALGQGPQFIFQYYREEENGRGNFPPRFSGLQFPNYSSELNVNALELDDSALYLCASSLGGIDTQYFGPGTRLTVL.

Written as DNA, the CDR3 is TGTGCCAGCAGCCAGGCCGGGACTAGCGAATACGAGCAGTACTTC. Its translation: CASSQAGTSEYEQYF. The gene calls are TRBV4-2 and TRBJ2-7; TRBD2 matches 10 bases. CDR1 is LGHNA and CDR2 is YNFKEQ in the germline V gene. Trimming took 3 bases from V and 4 from J; bases not matched to a gene: 6. This CDR3 comprises 15 residues.

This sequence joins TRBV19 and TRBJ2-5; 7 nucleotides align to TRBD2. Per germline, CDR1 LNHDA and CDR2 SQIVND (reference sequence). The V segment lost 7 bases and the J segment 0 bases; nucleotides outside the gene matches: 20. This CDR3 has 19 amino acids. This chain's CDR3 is CASKHVGGGRWVDQETQYF. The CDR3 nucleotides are TGTGCCAGTAAACACGTCGGGGGAGGGAGGTGGGTCGACCAAGAGACCCAGTACTTC.